Shown below are 15 T cell receptor beta chains from a single sample sequenced in a study of shared clonotypes between healthy human individuals. Repertoires were generated with immunoSEQ multiplex PCR, while TCRdb's copy carries only in-frame clones and drops some. The sample yields approximately 1.9 million clones, roughly 95% seen once. Selected positively for CCR7 and CD45RO-negative, naive CD8 cells excluded terminally differentiated effector memory CD45RA+ cells. Input material: naive CD8+ T cells from PBMCs. All receptors come from a man between 18 and 29 years old in good health. Some clones in this sample may be carry-over from other donors' samples.

V and J are TRBV4-2 and TRBJ2-5; D is unclear. The V gene's germline CDR1 is LGHNA and CDR2 YNFKEQ. Trimming pared 1 base from V and 6 bases from J, leaving 9 bases between. There are 13 residues in the CDR3. The DNA for the CDR3 is TGTGCCAGCAGCCAAGTTCCCGGACAGACCCAGTACTTC. Translating gives CASSQVPGQTQYF.

The rearrangement uses TRBV27 and TRBJ2-7, with D maybe TRBD2 (5 bases). V lost 0 bases to trimming and J lost 0 bases, with 12 bases between them. CDR1 and CDR2 (germline): MNHEY, SMNVEV (reference sequence). This CDR3 region has 16 residues. CDR3 region: CASSLSAGQYSYEQYF. The CDR3 DNA sequence: TGTGCCAGCAGTTTATCCGCGGGTCAGTACTCCTACGAGCAGTACTTC.

This chain links TRBV27 with TRBJ2-1; 9 bases map to TRBD2. The CDR3 is made up of 14 amino acids. The V gene end was trimmed by 5 bases and the J gene end by 9 bases; junction bases not matched to a gene: 8. CDR1 and CDR2 from the germline V gene are MNHEY and SMNVEV (reference sequence). The CDR3 spells CASSPSGTSSEQFF. The DNA for the CDR3 is TGTGCCAGCAGTCCCTCCGGGACTAGCAGTGAGCAGTTCTTC.

The J gene is TRBJ2-1, the V gene TRBV11-2; TRBD2 agrees at 12 bases. The V gene end was trimmed by 5 bases and the J gene end by 7 bases; junction bases not matched to a gene: 6. CDR3 length equals 15 residues. Per germline, CDR1 SGHAT and CDR2 FQNNGV. The CDR3 loop reads CASSSPGTSGNEQFF. In DNA form, the CDR3 reads TGTGCCAGCAGCAGCCCCGGGACTAGCGGGAATGAGCAGTTCTTC.

V usage is TRBV29-1 and J usage is TRBJ2-3; perhaps D is TRBD1 or TRBD2 (7 bases each). This CDR3 region has 14 residues. The V gene lost 7 bases and the J gene lost 6 bases, with 20 bases spanning the gap. Germline V lookup: CDR1 SQVTM, CDR2 ANQGSEA. The CDR3 DNA reads TGCAGCGGTCCACAGGGGCCGCGGGGGGATACGCAGTATTTT. Translated, it gives CSGPQGPRGDTQYF.

The chain joins TRBV28 to TRBJ2-6, with a tentative D call TRBD1 (5 bases). Trimming removed 4 bases from V and 0 bases from J, with 10 bases in between. The CDR3 sequence is 16 residues long. CDR1 and CDR2 (germline): MDHEN, SYDVKM. The CDR3 sequence is CASSSHRFSGANVLTF. The CDR3 DNA is TGTGCCAGCAGTTCACACAGGTTCTCTGGGGCCAACGTCCTGACTTTC.

The chain uses TRBV28 and TRBJ2-4; D unclear. Germline V gene sequence: CDR1 MDHEN, CDR2 SYDVKM. The length of the CDR3 is 13 residues. V was shortened by 7 bases and J by 3 bases, with 10 bases between the two germline ends. The CDR3 DNA reads TGTGCCAGCACCCGCGATAGCAAAAACATTCAGTACTTC. Translated: CASTRDSKNIQYF.

This sequence joins TRBV9 and TRBJ2-1; D not resolved. Per the germline V gene, CDR1 is SGDLS and CDR2 is YYNGEE. V shed 3 bases and J shed 10 bases, with 14 bases lying between them. The CDR3 length is 13 residues. CDR3 sequence (DNA): TGTGCCAGCAGCGACCCTTCAGCTCGGGAGCAGTTCTTC. Its protein is CASSDPSAREQFF.

V is TRBV29-1 and J is TRBJ2-7; TRBD2 might be the D (7 bases). V was shortened by 0 bases and J by 2 bases, with 11 bases between the two germline ends. The CDR3 totals 14 residues. Germline V gene sequence: CDR1 SQVTM, CDR2 ANQGSEA. The CDR3 is CSVEEAGAAYEQYF. The CDR3 DNA is TGCAGCGTTGAAGAGGCGGGGGCTGCCTACGAGCAGTACTTC.

V and J are TRBV9 and TRBJ1-2; D gene uncertain. Trimming pared 4 bases from V and 4 bases from J, leaving 14 bases between. The CDR3 is 14 amino acids. Germline V gene data show CDR1 as SGDLS and CDR2 as YYNGEE. As DNA, the CDR3 is TGTGCCAGCAGCCCAAGGGAGGCAAGCTATGGCTACACCTTC. This gives the protein CASSPREASYGYTF. The full variable domain, rest sourced from reference TRBV9 and TRBJ1-2, is DSGVTQTPKHLITATGQRVTLRCSPRSGDLSVYWYQQSLDQGLQFLIQYYNGEERAKGNILERFSAQQFPDLHSELNLSSLELGDSALYFCASSPREASYGYTFGSGTRLTVV.

V is TRBV5-1 and J is TRBJ2-7; 7 bases fit TRBD1. The V and J ends lost 1 base and 2 bases, in that order; junction bases with no gene match: 6. Germline CDR1 and CDR2: SGHRS and YFSETQ. The CDR3 extends over 15 amino acids. CDR3 bases: TGCGCCAGCAGCTTGACCCAGGGACAGCCCTACGAGCAGTACTTC. Translation: CASSLTQGQPYEQYF. The variable domain in full, completed from reference TRBV5-1 and TRBJ2-7, reads KAGVTQTPRYLIKTRGQQVTLSCSPISGHRSVSWYQQTPGQGLQFLFEYFSETQRNKGNFPGRFSGRQFSNSRSEMNVSTLELGDSALYLCASSLTQGQPYEQYFGPGTRLTVT.

V usage is TRBV7-8 and J usage is TRBJ2-7; 10 bases fit TRBD2. This CDR3 is 17 amino acids long. Germline V gives CDR1 SGHVS, CDR2 FQNEAQ. With V trimmed by 4 bases and J by 2 bases, 11 bases remained unmatched. CDR3 sequence: CASSSNLAGGFAYEQYF. The CDR3 coding sequence is TGTGCCAGCAGCTCAAATTTAGCGGGAGGCTTTGCCTACGAGCAGTACTTC.

The chain uses TRBV28 and TRBJ1-1, with D unclear. CDR1 and CDR2 (germline): MDHEN, SYDVKM. With 1 base removed from V and 1 base from J, the gap between germline ends came to 10 bases. This CDR3 region has 15 residues. CDR3: CASSLYAPGNTEAFF. CDR3 nucleotides: TGTGCCAGCAGTTTATACGCCCCAGGGAACACTGAAGCTTTCTTT.

J is TRBJ1-1 and V is TRBV7-2; no firm D call. Germline values: CDR1 SGHTA, CDR2 FQGNSA. This CDR3 is 12 amino acids long. Trimming took off 2 bases at V and 8 bases at J, with 9 bases between the two ends. CDR3 DNA sequence: TGTGCCAGCAGCTTATCCTCAGAGGAAGCTTTCTTT. Its translation is CASSLSSEEAFF. Full variable domain (outside the CDR3, taken from reference TRBV7-2 and TRBJ1-1): GAGVSQSPSNKVTEKGKDVELRCDPISGHTALYWYRQSLGQGLEFLIYFQGNSAPDKSGLPSDRFSAERTGGSVSTLTIQRTQQEDSAVYLCASSLSSEEAFFGQGTRLTVV.

This chain joins TRBV27 and TRBJ1-1; 9 nucleotides align to TRBD1. Per germline, CDR1 MNHEY and CDR2 SMNVEV (reference sequence). The V segment lost 5 bases and the J segment 11 bases; nucleotides outside the gene matches: 9. This CDR3 is built from 13 residues. CDR3 in amino acids: CASSPAQQGAAFF. The CDR3 DNA sequence: TGTGCCAGCAGTCCCGCTCAACAGGGGGCGGCTTTCTTT.